These 13 T cell receptor beta chains originate from one sample sequenced in a study of blood T cell repertoires in COVID-19. Clones were sequenced by immunoSEQ multiplex PCR, and TCRdb holds only the in-frame ones, with some missing. The data contain just under 350,000 clones, approximately 89% of them seen just once; the ten biggest clones take up about 3.5%. The sample comprised peripheral blood. The receptors originated from a woman aged 18-29 years who had recovered from COVID-19.

The rearrangement uses TRBV24-1 and TRBJ2-1; 9 nucleotides match TRBD2. The V and J ends lost 7 bases and 9 bases, in that order; junction bases with no gene match: 15. Germline assignment: CDR1 KGHDR and CDR2 SFDVKD. This CDR3 is built from 16 residues. CDR3 protein: CATSERDSGRWGEQFF. In DNA, the CDR3 is TGTGCCACCAGCGAGCGGGATAGCGGGAGATGGGGTGAGCAGTTCTTC.

This sequence joins TRBV6-5 and TRBJ1-1; maybe TRBD1 (6 bases). The CDR3 consists of 13 residues. Trimming pared 8 bases from V and 2 bases from J, leaving 12 bases between. Germline V gene data show CDR1 as MNHEY and CDR2 as SVGAGI. The CDR3: CASLRGSNTEAFF. The CDR3 region has the DNA TGTGCCAGCTTGAGGGGGAGTAACACTGAAGCTTTCTTT.

The chain is built from TRBV5-1 and TRBJ2-2; D is unresolved. CDR3 length equals 14 residues. The V gene's germline CDR1 is SGHRS and CDR2 YFSETQ. V gave up 6 bases and J gave up 3 bases, with 12 bases separating them. The CDR3: CASTPPVDTGELFF. The CDR3, as DNA: TGCGCCAGCACCCCCCCTGTAGACACCGGGGAGCTGTTTTTT.

The chain carries TRBV18 and TRBJ1-2; D not resolved. The CDR3 covers 14 residues. V was trimmed by 3 bases and J by 2 bases, leaving 10 bases between them. CDR1 is KGHSH and CDR2 is LQKENI in the germline V gene. This CDR3 reads CASSPKIENYGYTF. The CDR3 region has the DNA TGTGCCAGCTCACCCAAAATTGAGAACTATGGCTACACCTTC.

This clone was recorded only once. The chain couples TRBV2 to TRBJ2-1; TRBD1 might be the D (6 bases). With 6 bases removed from V and 0 bases from J, the gap between germline ends came to 12 bases. This CDR3 comprises 15 residues. The V gene's germline CDR1 is SNHLY and CDR2 FYNNEI. For the CDR3, the DNA is TGTGCCAGCAGGCCAGGGGCTGGCTCCTACAATGAGCAGTTCTTC. Its protein product is CASRPGAGSYNEQFF.

V usage is TRBV15 and J usage is TRBJ2-7; D remains ambiguous. V lost 0 bases to trimming and J lost 6 bases, with 6 bases between them. This CDR3 has 12 amino acids. Germline V gene data show CDR1 as LNHNV and CDR2 as YYDKDF (reference sequence). CDR3 residues: CATSRDYGEQYV. In DNA, the CDR3 is TGTGCCACCAGCAGAGATTACGGCGAGCAGTACGTC.

This chain links TRBV6-4 with TRBJ2-7, with 9 bases that match TRBD2. After removal of 1 base from V and 9 bases from J, the junction contained 13 bases not matched to a gene. CDR1 MRHNA and CDR2 SNTAGT come from the germline V gene. This CDR3 spans 16 amino acids. In nucleotides, the CDR3 is TGTGCCAGCAGTGACTTCCTAGCGGGGTCCCTCCGGTGGCAGTACGTC. Translation gives CASSDFLAGSLRWQYV.

This chain connects TRBV9 to TRBJ2-1; 10 nucleotides align to TRBD2. The CDR3 length is 18 residues. The junction had 17 bases not matched to a gene; V was cut back by 2 bases and J by 9 bases. The germline gives CDR1 SGDLS, CDR2 YYNGEE. The CDR3 is CASSVEPGASGRAIEQFF. Here the CDR3 DNA reads TGTGCCAGCAGCGTCGAACCCGGTGCCAGCGGGAGGGCGATTGAGCAGTTCTTC.

The chain uses TRBV9 and TRBJ2-5, with 10 bases lining up with TRBD1. Per germline, CDR1 SGDLS and CDR2 YYNGEE. This CDR3 spans 13 amino acids. With V trimmed by 5 bases and J by 5 bases, 3 bases remained unmatched. This CDR3 is CASSPGQGETQYF. In DNA form, the CDR3 reads TGTGCCAGCAGTCCGGGACAGGGGGAGACCCAGTACTTC.

This sequence joins TRBV9 and TRBJ1-1; D is unclear. V shed 0 bases and J shed 0 bases, with 9 bases lying between them. Germline V CDR1 and CDR2: SGDLS, YYNGEE. CDR3 length: 15 amino acids. CDR3 bases: TGTGCCAGCAGCGTAGGCGTTATCTTGAACACTGAAGCTTTCTTT. This sequence encodes CASSVGVILNTEAFF. The full variable domain, with the rest looked up from reference TRBV9 and TRBJ1-1, is DSGVTQTPKHLITATGQRVTLRCSPRSGDLSVYWYQQSLDQGLQFLIQYYNGEERAKGNILERFSAQQFPDLHSELNLSSLELGDSALYFCASSVGVILNTEAFFGQGTRLTVV.

This clone is a singleton in its sample. V gene TRBV3-1 (or the pseudogene TRBV3-2) combines with J gene TRBJ1-5; TRBD1 agrees at 7 bases. Germline CDR1 and CDR2: LGHDT and YNNKEL (reference sequence). CDR3 length: 15 amino acids. J was trimmed by 4 bases and V by 6 bases; bases with no gene match: 9. CDR3 sequence: CASSPRTGLNQPQHF. The CDR3 DNA reads TGTGCCAGCAGTCCGAGGACAGGACTTAATCAGCCCCAGCATTTT.

This clone was seen a few times. The rearrangement uses TRBV6-2 or TRBV6-3 and TRBJ1-2, with 7 bases lining up with TRBD1. This CDR3 has 13 residues. Germline-derived CDR1 and CDR2 are MNHEY and SVGEGT. Losses at the gene ends were 6 bases for V and 7 bases for J; bases not matched to a gene: 8. The DNA for the CDR3 is TGTGCCAGCAGCGCCGGGACAGTGAGTGGCTACACCTTC. It translates to CASSAGTVSGYTF.

V usage is TRBV7-9 and J usage is TRBJ1-2, with D perhaps matching TRBD1 (6 bases). V lost 2 bases and J lost 3, with 7 bases in between. The CDR3 extends over 13 amino acids. Germline V gene sequence: CDR1 SEHNR, CDR2 FQNEAQ (reference sequence). CDR3 protein: CASSLPGDYGYTF. Written as DNA, the CDR3 is TGTGCCAGCAGCTTACCAGGGGACTATGGCTACACCTTC.